The next 21 T cell receptor beta chains were all read from a single sample in a study of blood T cell repertoires in COVID-19. Profiled with immunoSEQ multiplex PCR; TCRdb holds only in-frame clones, not every one. Of roughly 190,000 clones listed, 82% are singletons. Sequenced material: peripheral blood. These receptors came from a woman aged 55-69 years with COVID-19, enrolled during active disease.

The chain uses TRBV2 and TRBJ1-5; D gene uncertain. V dropped 4 bases and J dropped 0 bases, with 7 bases sitting between them. Germline CDR1 SNHLY, CDR2 FYNNEI. This CDR3 is 14 amino acids long. The CDR3 spells CASSAGFSNQPQHF. CDR3 DNA: TGTGCCAGCAGTGCAGGTTTTAGCAATCAGCCCCAGCATTTT.

J is TRBJ1-1 and V is TRBV16, with a possible D match to TRBD1 (5 bases). V lost 4 bases and J lost 4, with 13 bases in between. Per germline, CDR1 KGHSY and CDR2 FQNENV. The CDR3 length is 14 residues. The CDR3 loop is CASSLKRGGTEAFF. In DNA form, the CDR3 reads TGTGCCAGCAGCCTAAAAAGGGGAGGCACTGAAGCTTTCTTT.

The rearrangement joins TRBV7-2 to TRBJ2-7, with 7 bases fitting TRBD2. V gave up 0 bases and J gave up 6 bases; unmatched junction bases: 5. Germline loops: CDR1 SGHTA, CDR2 FQGNSA. CDR3 length: 14 amino acids. This CDR3 is CASSLAGGAREQYF. The DNA of the CDR3 is TGTGCCAGCAGCTTAGCGGGAGGGGCCCGCGAGCAGTACTTC.

The rearrangement uses TRBV7-3 and TRBJ2-1, with 14 bases fitting TRBD2. Per the germline V gene, CDR1 is SGHTA and CDR2 is FQGTGA. V shed 5 bases, J shed 8 bases, and the junction held 8 bases outside the gene matches. The CDR3 is 16 residues long. The CDR3 here is CASSPTTSGGAHEQFF. DNA of the CDR3: TGTGCCAGCAGCCCAACGACTAGCGGGGGGGCCCATGAGCAGTTCTTC.

The chain combines TRBV5-4 with TRBJ2-2; no definite D call. The length of the CDR3 is 14 residues. Per the germline V gene, CDR1 is SGHNT and CDR2 is YYREEE (reference sequence). Trimming cost V 1 base and J 0 bases, with 4 bases left between them. CDR3 DNA sequence: TGTGCCAGCAGCTTGTATTCGAACACCGGGGAGCTGTTTTTT. Translation: CASSLYSNTGELFF.

On this clone: An end of the junction differs from the germline gene, which may be a read error. This chain links TRBV30 with TRBJ2-1; 9 bases fit TRBD2. Germline CDR1 is GTSNPN and CDR2 is SVGIG (reference sequence). This CDR3 is 11 amino acids long. CDR3 DNA: TGCGGCGGGAGGGTAACAAATGAGCAGTTCTTC. It is translated as CGGRVTNEQFF.

The V call is TRBV7-9, the J call TRBJ1-6; 7 bases map to TRBD1. This CDR3 has 14 amino acids. CDR1 and CDR2 from the germline V gene are SEHNR and FQNEAQ (reference sequence). After removal of 10 bases from V and 3 bases from J, the junction contained 6 bases not matched to a gene. The CDR3 sequence: CATPGQSYNSPLHF. For the CDR3, the DNA is TGTGCCACCCCGGGACAGAGCTATAATTCACCCCTCCACTTT. The variable domain in full, completed from reference TRBV7-9 and TRBJ1-6, reads DTGVSQNPRHKITKRGQNVTFRCDPISEHNRLYWYRQTLGQGPEFLTYFQNEAQLEKSRLLSDRFSAERPKGSFSTLEIQRTEQGDSAMYLCATPGQSYNSPLHFGNGTRLTVT.

This clone occurred once. The rearrangement links TRBV5-5 to TRBJ1-2, with D perhaps TRBD1 (5 bases). Trimming took 1 base from V and 8 from J, leaving 21 bases between them. CDR1 is SGHKS, CDR2 YYEKEE, per germline (reference sequence). The CDR3 sequence is 16 residues long. The CDR3 sequence is CASSLIAGVGTSGYTF. CDR3 in DNA: TGTGCCAGCAGCTTGATCGCGGGGGTCGGGACCAGCGGCTACACCTTC.

The genes are TRBV3-1 (or the pseudogene TRBV3-2) and TRBJ1-2; D gene ambiguous. CDR1 and CDR2 from the germline V gene are LGHDT and YNNKEL (reference sequence). This CDR3 has 16 amino acids. V was trimmed by 1 base and J by 3 bases, leaving 15 bases between them. The CDR3 region is CASSQASTDNYYGYTF. The CDR3 nucleotides read TGTGCCAGCAGCCAAGCGTCAACAGACAACTACTATGGCTACACCTTC.

The genes are TRBV27 and TRBJ1-2; 8 bases map to TRBD1. V was clipped by 2 bases and J by 4 bases; unmatched bases: 6. From germline, CDR1 is MNHEY and CDR2 SMNVEV (reference sequence). The CDR3 contains 15 residues. CDR3 sequence reads: CASSLRETGVYGYTF. The CDR3 DNA is TGTGCCAGCAGTTTAAGGGAGACAGGGGTCTATGGCTACACCTTC.

This clone occurred once. The chain is built from TRBV19 and TRBJ2-2; D might be TRBD1 (5 bases). The CDR3 has 16 amino acids. The V and J ends lost 1 base and 4 bases respectively, with 13 bases between them. Germline assignment: CDR1 LNHDA and CDR2 SQIVND (reference sequence). The CDR3 coding sequence is TGTGCCAGTAGTATAGCCGTAGGGGTGGGCACCGGGGAGCTGTTTTTT. This sequence encodes CASSIAVGVGTGELFF.

This clone has only one observation. The V call is TRBV19, the J call TRBJ1-2; D not certain. This CDR3 contains 13 residues. V was pared by 7 bases and J by 6 bases, with 15 bases between. Per the germline V gene, CDR1 is LNHDA and CDR2 is SQIVND (reference sequence). The CDR3: CASIPPAGHGYTF. DNA of the CDR3: TGTGCCAGTATCCCACCGGCGGGCCATGGCTACACCTTC.

The J gene is TRBJ1-3, the V gene TRBV5-1; D perhaps matches TRBD1 (5 bases). In germline, CDR1 is SGHRS, CDR2 YFSETQ. V lost 3 bases to trimming and J lost 0 bases, with 10 bases between them. The CDR3 is made up of 15 amino acids. CDR3: CASSSTASSGNTIYF. The DNA for the CDR3 is TGCGCCAGCAGCTCGACAGCCAGCTCTGGAAACACCATATATTTT.

The chain employs TRBV9 and TRBJ1-1, with TRBD1 matching over 7 bases. Germline CDR1 reads SGDLS; CDR2 reads YYNGEE. J was trimmed by 3 bases and V by 3 bases; bases with no gene match: 8. There are 15 residues in the CDR3. CDR3 sequence: CASSDETGKDTEAFF. Here the CDR3 DNA reads TGTGCCAGCAGCGACGAGACAGGGAAGGACACTGAAGCTTTCTTT.

This clone was detected many times. The V gene is TRBV5-1, the J gene TRBJ1-3, with 9 bases matching TRBD1. The CDR3 extends over 18 amino acids. V shed 5 bases and J 1 base; nucleotides not matched to a gene: 13. In germline, CDR1 is SGHRS, CDR2 YFSETQ. The CDR3 sequence is CASRPDRGLRFSGNTIYF. The CDR3, as DNA: TGCGCCAGCAGGCCGGACAGGGGTCTTCGATTTTCTGGAAACACCATATATTTT.

The CDR3 sequence: CASSEGPTLYGYTF. For the CDR3, the DNA is TGTGCCAGCAGTGAGGGCCCTACCCTCTATGGCTACACCTTC. The chain couples TRBV25-1 to TRBJ1-2, with D unresolved. This CDR3 has 14 residues. Germline lookup yields CDR1 MGHDK and CDR2 SYGVNS. Trimming took off 3 bases at V and 4 bases at J, with 12 bases between the two ends.

The V and J genes are TRBV5-1 and TRBJ2-1, with TRBD2 matching over 8 bases. CDR3 length: 16 residues. The V and J ends lost 3 bases and 8 bases, in that order; junction bases with no gene match: 13. Germline V gene data show CDR1 as SGHRS and CDR2 as YFSETQ. This CDR3 is CASSSNRAGDVDEQFF. The CDR3 DNA follows: TGCGCCAGCAGCTCCAATCGAGCGGGAGACGTCGATGAGCAGTTCTTC.

The chain has TRBV30 and TRBJ2-1, with TRBD1 as a possible D gene (6 bases). The CDR3 loop spans 15 amino acids. Deletions cut 0 bases from V and 4 bases from J, with 13 bases between. The germline V gene encodes CDR1 GTSNPN and CDR2 SVGIG (reference sequence). CDR3 sequence (DNA): TGTGCCTGGAGTGTAGGGCAGGGGAGTTACAATGAGCAGTTCTTC. This gives the protein CAWSVGQGSYNEQFF.

The V gene is TRBV28, the J gene TRBJ2-7, with D unresolved. Between the trimmed V and J ends, which lost 5 bases and 7 bases, there was a span of 21 bases. Germline CDR1 reads MDHEN; CDR2 reads SYDVKM. This CDR3 spans 15 amino acids. CDR3 sequence (DNA): TGTGCCAGCAGTACCAATCCTCCTTCTAGAAGTGAGCAGTACTTC. Residues: CASSTNPPSRSEQYF. Filled out from reference TRBV28 and TRBJ2-7, the complete variable domain reads DVKVTQSSRYLVKRTGEKVFLECVQDMDHENMFWYRQDPGLGLRLIYFSYDVKMKEKGDIPEGYSVSREKKERFSLILESASTNQTSMYLCASSTNPPSRSEQYFGPGTRLTVT.

The chain employs TRBV11-3 and TRBJ2-5, with TRBD1 as a possible D gene (5 bases). This CDR3 spans 12 amino acids. Germline V lookup: CDR1 SGHNT, CDR2 YENEEA. V lost 5 bases to trimming and J lost 7 bases, with 11 bases between them. DNA for the CDR3: TGTGCCAGCAGCAACAATCAGGGGACCCAGTACTTC. Translation gives CASSNNQGTQYF.

The chain couples TRBV14 to TRBJ2-7; D ambiguous. Per the germline V gene, CDR1 is SGHDN and CDR2 is FVKESK. Trimming took off 4 bases at V and 4 bases at J, with 14 bases between the two ends. The CDR3 length is 14 residues. CDR3 loop: CASSPLDTRYEQYF. The CDR3 DNA reads TGTGCCAGCAGCCCCCTCGACACCAGGTACGAGCAGTACTTC. Together with reference TRBV14 and TRBJ2-7, the CDR3 gives the full variable domain: EAGVTQFPSHSVIEKGQTVTLRCDPISGHDNLYWYRRVMGKEIKFLLHFVKESKQDESGMPNNRFLAERTGGTYSTLKVQPAELEDSGVYFCASSPLDTRYEQYFGPGTRLTVT.